The 14 T cell receptor beta chains below all came from one sample that was sequenced in a study of cytomegalovirus exposure and HLA in healthy donors. This PCR relied on a set of 60 Vbeta primers and 13 Jbeta primers. Repertoires were generated with immunoSEQ multiplex PCR, while TCRdb's copy carries only in-frame clones and drops some. The sample includes 100,000 to 150,000 clones, under 90% seen only once; the top ten take 2% to 2.5%. Material: PBMCs. The source of these receptors is a woman in her 40s in good health and CMV-seronegative.

DNA of the CDR3: TGTGCCAGCAGTGCTTCAACTTCTCTCTATGGCTACACCTTC. This codes for CASSASTSLYGYTF. The chain employs TRBV2 and TRBJ1-2; D call uncertain. V gave up 4 bases and J gave up 4 bases, with 13 bases separating them. This CDR3 has 14 residues. Germline V lookup: CDR1 SNHLY, CDR2 FYNNEI.

The chain has TRBV29-1 and TRBJ1-5; 7 bases are a match to TRBD1. The junction had 10 bases not matched to a gene; V was cut back by 6 bases and J by 5 bases. Looked up from germline, CDR1 is SQVTM and CDR2 is ANQGSEA. The length of the CDR3 is 14 residues. The chain's CDR3 is CSVKVQGLDQPQHF. CDR3 coding DNA: TGCAGCGTAAAGGTACAGGGGTTGGATCAGCCCCAGCATTTT.

This chain joins TRBV9 and TRBJ1-1, with 8 bases aligning to TRBD1. Germline CDR1 is SGDLS and CDR2 is YYNGEE. With 2 bases clipped from V and 0 bases from J, the junction kept 6 bases outside the gene matches. The CDR3 extends over 16 amino acids. This CDR3 reads CASSVGTGKMNTEAFF. The CDR3 DNA follows: TGTGCCAGCAGCGTCGGGACAGGAAAAATGAACACTGAAGCTTTCTTT.

A single count supports this clone. CDR3 coding DNA: TGTGCCAGCAGCCCCGTCGTGGGCCGCTACGAGCAGTACTTC. Its translation: CASSPVVGRYEQYF. The rearrangement joins TRBV7-6 to TRBJ2-7, with D uncertain. The CDR3 runs to 14 residues. CDR1 and CDR2 from the germline V gene are SGHVS and FNYEAQ. The germline V and J ends were trimmed by 5 bases and 3 bases, with 14 bases remaining between them.

The rearrangement joins TRBV6-6 to TRBJ1-1; no clear D. Trimming took off 6 bases at V and 2 bases at J, with 10 bases between the two ends. The germline V gene encodes CDR1 MNHNY and CDR2 SVGAGI (reference sequence). The CDR3 contains 13 residues. The CDR3 here is CASRRRSNTEAFF. The CDR3 region has the DNA TGTGCCAGCAGGAGGAGGAGTAACACTGAAGCTTTCTTT.

The chain links TRBV27 to TRBJ2-2; D remains unclear. Germline CDR1 and CDR2: MNHEY and SMNVEV (reference sequence). Trimming pared 6 bases from V and 4 bases from J, leaving 15 bases between. This CDR3 is 15 amino acids long. CDR3 loop: CASSLIAVRTGELFF. The CDR3 nucleotides are TGTGCCAGCAGCCTAATTGCGGTTCGCACCGGGGAGCTGTTTTTT.

The J gene is TRBJ2-1, the V gene TRBV9; tentative D call: TRBD2 (6 bases). With 3 bases removed from V and 4 bases from J, the gap between germline ends came to 17 bases. This CDR3 has 16 amino acids. Germline V CDR1 and CDR2: SGDLS, YYNGEE. The CDR3 loop is CASSGGGDASYNEQFF. DNA of the CDR3: TGTGCCAGCAGCGGGGGCGGGGACGCGAGTTACAATGAGCAGTTCTTC. The whole variable domain, filled in from reference TRBV9 and TRBJ2-1, reads DSGVTQTPKHLITATGQRVTLRCSPRSGDLSVYWYQQSLDQGLQFLIQYYNGEERAKGNILERFSAQQFPDLHSELNLSSLELGDSALYFCASSGGGDASYNEQFFGPGTRLTVL.

This chain connects TRBV7-9 to TRBJ1-2; 7 nucleotides line up with TRBD1. Per germline, CDR1 SEHNR and CDR2 FQNEAQ (reference sequence). The CDR3 is 14 amino acids. The ends lost 2 bases at V and 6 bases at J; junction bases unmatched: 6. CDR3 sequence (DNA): TGTGCCAGCAGCTTACCACAGGGGCGGCATGGCTACACCTTC. It translates to CASSLPQGRHGYTF.

The chain joins TRBV28 to TRBJ2-5, with 9 bases that match TRBD2. Germline V gene lookup returns CDR1 MDHEN and CDR2 SYDVKM. The CDR3 totals 15 residues. Germline trimming cut 5 bases from V and 2 bases from J; bases unmatched to any gene: 6. The CDR3 is CASSAQTSGQETQYF. DNA of the CDR3: TGTGCCAGCAGTGCCCAGACTAGCGGTCAAGAGACCCAGTACTTC. The whole variable domain, filled in from reference TRBV28 and TRBJ2-5, reads DVKVTQSSRYLVKRTGEKVFLECVQDMDHENMFWYRQDPGLGLRLIYFSYDVKMKEKGDIPEGYSVSREKKERFSLILESASTNQTSMYLCASSAQTSGQETQYFGPGTRLLVL.

This sequence joins TRBV6-4 and TRBJ1-4; D not certain. The V and J ends lost 4 bases and 0 bases respectively, with 6 bases between them. Germline V gives CDR1 MRHNA, CDR2 SNTAGT. The CDR3 is 14 amino acids. CDR3 amino acids: CASSVTATNEKLFF. The CDR3 nucleotides are TGTGCCAGCAGTGTAACGGCAACTAATGAAAAACTGTTTTTT.

The rearrangement joins TRBV4-1 to TRBJ2-1; 8 nucleotides agree with TRBD1. Germline V gene sequence: CDR1 MGHRA, CDR2 YSYEKL. The CDR3 is 14 amino acids. Trimming cost V 5 bases and J 7 bases; bases outside gene matches: 7. CDR3 DNA sequence: TGCGCCAGCAGCTCGGGACAGGTGTCTAATGAGCAGTTCTTC. Translating gives CASSSGQVSNEQFF.

The chain links TRBV10-3 to TRBJ1-1; 7 bases match TRBD1. Germline CDR1 reads ENHRY; CDR2 reads SYGVKD. The CDR3 has 14 amino acids. V lost 3 bases and J lost 4; bases outside the gene matches: 5. CDR3: CAISEFEGATEAFF. Here the CDR3 DNA reads TGTGCCATCAGTGAATTTGAGGGGGCCACTGAAGCTTTCTTT.

The V call is TRBV5-1, the J call TRBJ2-3; tentatively, D is TRBD2 (5 bases). CDR1 is SGHRS, CDR2 YFSETQ, per germline. The CDR3 loop spans 14 amino acids. With 3 bases removed from V and 4 bases from J, the gap between germline ends came to 12 bases. The CDR3 bases are TGCGCCAGCAGCTCCGGGGAGTCCGCAGATACGCAGTATTTT. Protein: CASSSGESADTQYF.

As concerns this clone: One end of the junction does not line up with germline, which may come from a read error. The chain is built from TRBV7-9 and TRBJ1-2; weak D call: TRBD1 (5 bases). The CDR3 covers 16 residues. Germline CDR1 is SEHNR and CDR2 is FQNEAQ (reference sequence). The CDR3 loop is CSSSLPSMTALYGYTF. Written as DNA, the CDR3 is TGTTCCAGCAGCTTACCTTCTATGACAGCGCTCTATGGCTACACCTTC.